This note documents a single T cell receptor (beta chain) sequence. Its antigen remains unidentified. Samples were taken several times over chemoradiotherapy. TCRdb's table, derived via immunoSEQ multiplex PCR, lists solely in-frame clones and lacks some. The sample has roughly 4,100 clones; roughly 80% are singletons. The data were obtained in a study of chemoradiotherapy in HPV16-positive cancers. Looking at the study overall: Functional T-cell assays on two HPV16-positive patients' cells defined candidate HPV-specific clones and common TCR motifs. Findings and limits, study-wide: Non-HPV-specific T cells did not expand in tumors during treatment, whereas candidate HPV-specific clones and E7-related motifs did. Better recurrence-free survival went with HPV-responsive T-cell expansion in HPV16-positive patients.

The input for sequencing was tumor tissue, taken from a patient who underwent chemoradiotherapy. This TCR was sampled from a human donor with HPV-associated anogenital cancer.

The CDR3 coding sequence is TGTGCCAGCAGCCAAGGCCCTACACCCTACGAGCAGTACTTC. It is translated as CASSQGPTPYEQYF. V usage is TRBV14 and J usage is TRBJ2-7; D gene ambiguous. Germline loops: CDR1 SGHDN, CDR2 FVKESK. V dropped 1 base and J dropped 2 bases, with 9 bases sitting between them. This CDR3 has 14 residues.